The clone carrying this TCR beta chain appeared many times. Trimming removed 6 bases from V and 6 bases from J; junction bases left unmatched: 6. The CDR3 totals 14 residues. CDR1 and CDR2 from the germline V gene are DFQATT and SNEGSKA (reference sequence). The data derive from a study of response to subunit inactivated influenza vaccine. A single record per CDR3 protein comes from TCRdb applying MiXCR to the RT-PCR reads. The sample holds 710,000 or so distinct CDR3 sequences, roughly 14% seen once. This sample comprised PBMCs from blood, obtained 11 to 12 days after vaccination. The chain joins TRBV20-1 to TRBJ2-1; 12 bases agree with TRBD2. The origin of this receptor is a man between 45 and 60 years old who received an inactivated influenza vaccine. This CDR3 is CSAKTSGSGNEQFF. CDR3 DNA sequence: TGCAGTGCCAAGACTAGCGGGAGTGGCAATGAGCAGTTCTTC.